A single sample is the source of the 11 T cell receptor beta chains below, sequenced in a study of spatial heterogeneity in lung cancer (dated by TCRdb to 2018 to 2020). The meaning of the sample's time point label: sample taken at primary tumor resection. The receptor library was made with 5' RACE. Sequenced using a NextSeq 500. TCRdb redid the processing of the public reads, applying fastp at Q25 and MiXCR, and retained in-frame beta chains. All rows with the same CDR3 protein become a single entry with the most common DNA and genes. Counted in this sample were thousands of distinct CDR3 sequences; less than 2% of them appeared once. The ten largest clones take up around 18% of the sample. Sequences were derived from normal lung tissue next to the tumor, sampled at surgery. Receptors were obtained from a male donor with early-stage non-small cell lung cancer.

Details on this clonotype: This may come from a read error, since a much larger clone is one base off. The chain carries TRBV7-2 and TRBJ2-1; D remains unclear. The CDR3 runs to 11 residues. V lost 5 bases to trimming and J lost 8 bases, with 7 bases between them. Looked up from germline, CDR1 is SGHTA and CDR2 is FQGNSA. The CDR3 nucleotides read TGTGCCAGCAGCCCTATGGATGAGCAGTTCTTC. Its translation is CASSPMDEQFF.

The sample holds many counts of this clonotype. The genes are TRBV20-1 and TRBJ2-3, with 11 positions matching TRBD2. There are 15 residues in the CDR3. The J segment lost 2 bases and the V segment lost 2 bases, leaving 3 bases of the junction unmatched. The germline V gene has CDR1 DFQATT and CDR2 SNEGSKA (reference sequence). The CDR3 here is CSARPTSGVTDTQYF. CDR3 DNA sequence: TGCAGTGCTAGACCGACTAGCGGGGTCACAGATACGCAGTATTTT.

This clonotype is medium-sized within its sample. V and J are TRBV6-4 and TRBJ2-1, with 9 bases that match TRBD1. The CDR3 totals 15 residues. J lost 0 bases, V lost 8 bases, and 5 bases had no gene match. CDR1 is MRHNA and CDR2 is SNTAGT in the germline V gene. The CDR3: CASGKQGASYNEQFF. CDR3 bases: TGTGCCAGCGGGAAACAGGGGGCCTCCTACAATGAGCAGTTCTTC.

This clonotype was seen ten or more times. With a much larger clone just one base away, this may be a read error. The chain couples TRBV6-5 to TRBJ1-2; 7 bases are a match to TRBD1. Per germline, CDR1 MNHEY and CDR2 SVGAGI. This CDR3 spans 15 amino acids. CDR3 nucleotides: TGTGCCAGCAGTTACTCGTTACGAGGGGGCCAGGGCTACAACTTC. Encoded protein: CASSYSLRGGQGYNF.

This clonotype is labeled as medium-sized. This chain links TRBV3-1 with TRBJ1-6; D uncertain. Germline CDR1 is LGHDT and CDR2 is YNNKEL (reference sequence). Deletions cut 0 bases from V and 17 bases from J, with 14 bases between. The CDR3 is 13 residues long. Written as DNA, the CDR3 is TGTGCCAGCAGCCAAGAAGGCAGACAACCGGTCCACTTT. This sequence encodes CASSQEGRQPVHF.

In this sample, this clonotype is medium-sized. This chain joins TRBV3-1 and TRBJ1-5; perhaps TRBD1 as D (5 bases). With 5 bases removed from V and 4 bases from J, the gap between germline ends came to 12 bases. Germline loops: CDR1 LGHDT, CDR2 YNNKEL (reference sequence). The CDR3 runs 14 residues. The CDR3 sequence is CASSLGRQNQPQHF. Written as DNA, the CDR3 is TGTGCCAGCAGCTTGGGACGGCAAAATCAGCCCCAGCATTTT.

By sample fraction, this clonotype is medium-sized. The V gene is TRBV20-1, the J gene TRBJ2-3; TRBD1 matches 7 bases. CDR3 length: 15 residues. Germline V gene sequence: CDR1 DFQATT, CDR2 SNEGSKA (reference sequence). V dropped 3 bases and J dropped 6; count of bases not matched to a gene: 12. DNA for the CDR3: TGCAGTGCTAGGGGACAGACAAAAATCACCGATACGCAGTATTTT. Amino acid sequence: CSARGQTKITDTQYF.

This clonotype was found many times. The chain uses TRBV27 and TRBJ2-4; no clear D gene. The CDR3 spans 11 residues. The germline gives CDR1 MNHEY, CDR2 SMNVEV (reference sequence). V was trimmed by 4 bases and J by 9 bases, leaving 7 bases between them. The CDR3 region has the DNA TGTGCCAGCAGTTGTGGCGGCATTCAGTACTTC. Translated: CASSCGGIQYF.

This clonotype is categorized as medium-sized. An end of the junction differs from the germline gene, which may be a read error. The V gene is TRBV9, the J gene TRBJ1-2; 10 positions match TRBD1. The CDR3 is 13 residues long. Germline assignment: CDR1 SGDLS and CDR2 YYNGEE. The CDR3 sequence: CASSLTGGYGDTF. The CDR3 DNA sequence: TGTGCCAGCAGTCTGACAGGGGGCTATGGCGACACCTTC.

The sample holds a few counts of this clonotype. This sequence joins TRBV29-1 and TRBJ2-5; 9 bases line up with TRBD1. Germline lookup yields CDR1 SQVTM and CDR2 ANQGSEA. The V gene end was trimmed by 5 bases and the J gene end by 5 bases; junction bases not matched to a gene: 12. The CDR3 totals 15 residues. The CDR3 region has the DNA TGCAGCGTTCTTGGGACAGGGTCGGATTGGGAGACCCAGTACTTC. Translation gives CSVLGTGSDWETQYF.

This clonotype was observed a few times. The chain uses TRBV7-2 and TRBJ2-1; D call uncertain. CDR1 SGHTA and CDR2 FQGNSA come from the germline V gene. Trimming removed 5 bases from V and 8 bases from J, with 7 bases in between. This CDR3 is 11 amino acids long. CDR3 sequence: CASSPRYEQFF. For the CDR3, the DNA is TGTGCCAGCAGCCCTAGGTATGAGCAGTTCTTC.